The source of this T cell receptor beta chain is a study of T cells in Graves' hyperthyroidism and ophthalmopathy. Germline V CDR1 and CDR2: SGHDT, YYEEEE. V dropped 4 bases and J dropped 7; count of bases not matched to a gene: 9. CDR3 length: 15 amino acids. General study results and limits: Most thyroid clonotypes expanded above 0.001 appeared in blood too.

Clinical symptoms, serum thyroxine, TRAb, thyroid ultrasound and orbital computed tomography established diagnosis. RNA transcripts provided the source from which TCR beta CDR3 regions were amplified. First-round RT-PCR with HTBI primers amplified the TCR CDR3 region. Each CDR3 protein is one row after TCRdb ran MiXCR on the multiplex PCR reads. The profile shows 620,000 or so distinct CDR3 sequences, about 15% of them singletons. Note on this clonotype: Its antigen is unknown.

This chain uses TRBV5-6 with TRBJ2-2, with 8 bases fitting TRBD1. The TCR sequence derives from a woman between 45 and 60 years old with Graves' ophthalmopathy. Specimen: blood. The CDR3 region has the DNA TGTGCCAGCAGCATCCGGGACAGGTCGAACGGGGAGCTGTTTTTT. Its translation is CASSIRDRSNGELFF.